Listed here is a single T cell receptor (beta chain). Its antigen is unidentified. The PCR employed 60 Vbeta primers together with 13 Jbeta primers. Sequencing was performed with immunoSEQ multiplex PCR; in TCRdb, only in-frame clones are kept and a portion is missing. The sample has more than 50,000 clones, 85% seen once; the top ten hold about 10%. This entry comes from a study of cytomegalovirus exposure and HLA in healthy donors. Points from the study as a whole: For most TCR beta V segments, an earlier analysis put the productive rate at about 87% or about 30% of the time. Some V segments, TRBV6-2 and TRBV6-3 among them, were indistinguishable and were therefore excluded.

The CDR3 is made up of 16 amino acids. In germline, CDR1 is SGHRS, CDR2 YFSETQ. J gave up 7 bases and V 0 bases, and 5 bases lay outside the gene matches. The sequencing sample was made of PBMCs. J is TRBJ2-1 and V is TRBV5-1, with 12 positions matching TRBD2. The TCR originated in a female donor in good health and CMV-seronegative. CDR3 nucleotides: TGCGCCAGCAGCTTGGCGACTAGCGGGAGAGGGAATGAGCAGTTCTTC. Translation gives CASSLATSGRGNEQFF.